These T cell receptor beta chains were read from a single sample in a study of blood T cell repertoires in COVID-19. Produced via immunoSEQ multiplex PCR; TCRdb's table is partial and in-frame only. The sample shows 330,000 or so clones, 92% of them seen only once. The sequenced material came from PBMCs or T cells enriched from blood (not recorded which). These receptors were taken from a woman aged 25 to 45 who had recovered from COVID-19. CDR3s include the opening cysteine and the closing phenylalanine or tryptophan. Fields, in order: V gene, clone size, D gene, J gene, CDR3 DNA, CDR3 protein. A D gene is named only where the DNA matches it firmly. Size is omitted from some rows. Given values are once, few, many or a class for expanded clones.

TRBV3-1/TRBV3-2,.,.,TRBJ1-1,TGTGCCAGCAGCCAAGATCTCAGGTGGGACACTGAAGCTTTCTTT,CASSQDLRWDTEAFF
TRBV19,.,TRBD2,TRBJ2-5,TGTGCCAGTAGTAGGGGAGGGGCCCTGGGGGAGACCCAGTACTTC,CASSRGGALGETQYF
TRBV23-1,.,TRBD1,TRBJ1-5,TGCGCCAGCAGTCAAGAAACAGGGGGGGATCAGCCCCAGCATTTT,CASSQETGGDQPQHF
TRBV28,.,TRBD2,TRBJ2-4,TGTGCCAGCAGTAGCGGGGGGGGAGCCAAAAACATTCAGTACTTC,CASSSGGGAKNIQYF
TRBV27,.,TRBD2,TRBJ2-1,TGTGCCAGCAGAGAGGCACTAGCGGGAGTAAATGAGCAGTTCTTC,CASREALAGVNEQFF
TRBV24-1,.,.,TRBJ1-6,TGTGCCACCGGGACTGTTTTCAGACCCCTCCACTTT,CATGTVFRPLHF
TRBV10-3,.,TRBD1,TRBJ1-1,TGTGCCATCAGGCTCCGGGACAGGTCTGAAGCTTTCTTT,CAIRLRDRSEAFF
TRBV5-4,.,TRBD2,TRBJ2-1,TGTGCCAGCAGCTTCGCGGGAGGCGATGAGCAGTTCTTC,CASSFAGGDEQFF
TRBV7-9,.,TRBD2,TRBJ2-1,TGTGCCAGCAGCGGGGGGGACAATGAGCAGTTCTTC,CASSGGDNEQFF
TRBV6-5,.,TRBD1,TRBJ1-2,TGTGCCAGCAGTCTGGACAGGGTGGGCTACACCTTC,CASSLDRVGYTF
TRBV7-2,.,.,TRBJ1-2,TGTGCCAGCAGCTTAGTCGGCAGGGGCTACACCTTC,CASSLVGRGYTF
TRBV12-3/TRBV12-4,.,.,TRBJ1-2,TGTGCCAGCAGTTTAGCGGGCGAAGGTTTAACCTTC,CASSLAGEGLTF
TRBV28,.,TRBD1,TRBJ1-5,TGTGCCAGCAGTTACAGGGGTAGCAATCAGCCCCAGCATTTT,CASSYRGSNQPQHF
TRBV5-6,.,TRBD1,TRBJ2-7,TGTGCCAGCAGCCTGGGACAGGGACTCTACGAGCAGTACTTC,CASSLGQGLYEQYF
TRBV5-8,.,TRBD2,TRBJ2-2,TGTGCCAGCAGCTTGGTACTAGCGGGGGGGCTGAACACCGGGGAGCTGTTTTTT,CASSLVLAGGLNTGELFF
TRBV4-1,.,TRBD1,TRBJ1-2,TGCGCCAGCAGTGATCGGGACAGTTATGGCTACACCTTC,CASSDRDSYGYTF
TRBV28,.,TRBD1,TRBJ1-2,TGTGCCAGCAGGACAGGGTTCTCCTATGGCTACACCTTC,CASRTGFSYGYTF
TRBV10-3,.,TRBD1,TRBJ2-7,TGTGCCATCAGGGGGACAGAAGCCTACGAGCAGTACTTC,CAIRGTEAYEQYF
TRBV5-4,.,.,TRBJ2-7,TGTGCCAGCAGCTCCCCTTCATCAGGTCGCTACGAGCAGTACTTC,CASSSPSSGRYEQYF
TRBV6-6,.,.,TRBJ1-1,TGTGCCAGCAGTTCCCTCTTAGTTGAAGCTTTCTTT,CASSSLLVEAFF
TRBV27,.,TRBD1,TRBJ1-1,TGTGCCAGCAGTCCTAGTCCCGGGACAGGGTCGAACACTGAAGCTTTCTTT,CASSPSPGTGSNTEAFF
TRBV4-1,.,.,TRBJ2-5,TGCGCCAGCAGCCAGGGGGCCCAAGAGACCCAGTACTTC,CASSQGAQETQYF
TRBV21-1,.,.,TRBJ2-5,TGTGCCAGCAGCTGGGAAGGGGGCCCAGAGACCCAGTACTTC,CASSWEGGPETQYF
TRBV21-1,.,.,TRBJ1-6,TGTGCCAGCACCCTCGGGCAGGGGGTTTTAAATTCACCCCTCCACTTT,CASTLGQGVLNSPLHF
TRBV18,.,TRBD1,TRBJ1-5,TGTGCCAGCTCACCACAGGGACAGGGTTACGATCAGCCCCAGCATTTT,CASSPQGQGYDQPQHF
TRBV5-8,few,.,TRBJ1-3,TGTGCCAGCAGCTTGGGCCAGTCACGCTCTGGAAACACCATATATTTT,CASSLGQSRSGNTIYF
TRBV4-1,.,TRBD2,TRBJ2-1,TGCGCCAGCAGCCAACCTATTTCTAGCGGGACAAGAAATGAGCAGTTCTTC,CASSQPISSGTRNEQFF
TRBV30,.,TRBD1,TRBJ2-1,TGTGCCTGGCGCCGGACAGGGTATCGAGGGGAGCAGTTCTTC,CAWRRTGYRGEQFF
TRBV11-2,.,TRBD1,TRBJ1-2,TGTGCCAGCAGCCCAGGACAGGGTAGCGGCTACACCTTC,CASSPGQGSGYTF
TRBV2,once,TRBD2,TRBJ2-2,TGTGCCAGCAGTGAATCAAGTAGCGGGCCTACCGGGGAGCTGTTTTTT,CASSESSSGPTGELFF
TRBV29-1,.,TRBD2,TRBJ2-7,TGCAGCGTGCAACCCGGGACTAGCGGACCGGAGGAGTACTTC,CSVQPGTSGPEEYF
TRBV5-6,.,TRBD1,TRBJ1-1,TGTGCCAGCAGCTTGGACAGGGGGACTGAAGCTTTCTTT,CASSLDRGTEAFF
TRBV5-1,once,.,TRBJ1-6,TGCGCCAGCAGCTCCATTGGGCCCTCGGATTCACCCCTCCACTTT,CASSSIGPSDSPLHF
TRBV19,.,.,TRBJ1-1,TGTGCCAGTAGTACCCAGAACACTGAAGCTTTCTTT,CASSTQNTEAFF
TRBV4-2,.,TRBD1,TRBJ1-5,TGTGCCAGCAGCCTCGACAGGGTAAACAATCAGCCCCAGCATTTT,CASSLDRVNNQPQHF